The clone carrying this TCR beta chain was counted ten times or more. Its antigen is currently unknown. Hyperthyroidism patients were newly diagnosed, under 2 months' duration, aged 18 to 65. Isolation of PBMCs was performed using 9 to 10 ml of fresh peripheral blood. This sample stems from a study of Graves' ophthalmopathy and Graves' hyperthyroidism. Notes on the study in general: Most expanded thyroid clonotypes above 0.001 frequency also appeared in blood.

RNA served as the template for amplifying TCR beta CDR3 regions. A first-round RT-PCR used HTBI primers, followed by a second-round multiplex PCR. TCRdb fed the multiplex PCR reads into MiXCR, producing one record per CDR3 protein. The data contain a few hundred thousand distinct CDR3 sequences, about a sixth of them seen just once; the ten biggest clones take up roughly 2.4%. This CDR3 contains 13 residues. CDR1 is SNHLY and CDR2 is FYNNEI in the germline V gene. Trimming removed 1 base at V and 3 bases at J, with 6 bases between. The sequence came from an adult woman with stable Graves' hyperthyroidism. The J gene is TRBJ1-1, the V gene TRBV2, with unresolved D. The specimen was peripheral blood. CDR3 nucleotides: TGTGCCAGCAGTGAAGGAGTTTACACTGAAGCTTTCTTT. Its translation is CASSEGVYTEAFF.